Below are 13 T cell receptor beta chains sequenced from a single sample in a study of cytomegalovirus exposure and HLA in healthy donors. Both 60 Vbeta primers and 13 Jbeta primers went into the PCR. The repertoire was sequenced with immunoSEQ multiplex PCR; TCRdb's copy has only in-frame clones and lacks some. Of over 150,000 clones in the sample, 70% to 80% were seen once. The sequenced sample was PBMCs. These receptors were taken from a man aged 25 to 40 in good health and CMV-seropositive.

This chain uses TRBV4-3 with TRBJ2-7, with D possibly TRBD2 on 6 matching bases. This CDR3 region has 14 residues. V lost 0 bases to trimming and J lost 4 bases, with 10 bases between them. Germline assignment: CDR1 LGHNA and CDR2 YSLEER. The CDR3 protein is CASSQDSGRYEQYF. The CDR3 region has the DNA TGCGCCAGCAGCCAAGATTCAGGGAGGTACGAGCAGTACTTC.

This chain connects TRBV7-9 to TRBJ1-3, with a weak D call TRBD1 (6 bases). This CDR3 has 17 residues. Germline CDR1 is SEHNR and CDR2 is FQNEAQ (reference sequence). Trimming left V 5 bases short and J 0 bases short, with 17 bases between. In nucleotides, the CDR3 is TGTGCCAGCAGCACCTCAGGGGCTGGAATCTCTGGAAACACCATATATTTT. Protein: CASSTSGAGISGNTIYF.

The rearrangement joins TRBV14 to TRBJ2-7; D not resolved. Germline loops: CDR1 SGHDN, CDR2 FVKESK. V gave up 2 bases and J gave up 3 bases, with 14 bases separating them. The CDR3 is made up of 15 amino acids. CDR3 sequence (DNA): TGTGCCAGCAGCCAATTGCTGGCGGCCAGCTACGAGCAGTACTTC. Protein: CASSQLLAASYEQYF.

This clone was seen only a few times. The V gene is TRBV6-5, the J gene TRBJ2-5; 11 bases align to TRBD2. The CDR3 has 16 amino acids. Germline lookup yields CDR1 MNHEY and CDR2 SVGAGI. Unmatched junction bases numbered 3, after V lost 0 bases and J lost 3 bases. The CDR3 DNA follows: TGTGCCAGCAGTTACTCCGGGACTAGCGGAGAAGAGACCCAGTACTTC. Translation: CASSYSGTSGEETQYF.

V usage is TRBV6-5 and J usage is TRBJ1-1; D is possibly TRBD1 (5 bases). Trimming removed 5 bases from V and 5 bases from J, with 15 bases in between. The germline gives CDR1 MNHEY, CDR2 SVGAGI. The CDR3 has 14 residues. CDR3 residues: CASSGEGRGTEAFF. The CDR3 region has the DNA TGTGCCAGCAGTGGCGAGGGGCGGGGGACTGAAGCTTTCTTT.

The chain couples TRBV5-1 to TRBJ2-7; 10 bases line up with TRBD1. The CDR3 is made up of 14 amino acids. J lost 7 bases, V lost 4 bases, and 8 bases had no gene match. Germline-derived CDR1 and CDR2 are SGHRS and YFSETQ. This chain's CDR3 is CASSPGTGVREQYF. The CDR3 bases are TGCGCCAGCAGCCCAGGGACAGGGGTGAGGGAGCAGTACTTC.

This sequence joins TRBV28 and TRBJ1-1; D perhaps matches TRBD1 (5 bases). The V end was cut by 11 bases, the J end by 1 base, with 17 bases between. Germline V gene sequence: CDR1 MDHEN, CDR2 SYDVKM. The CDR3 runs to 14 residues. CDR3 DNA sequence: TGTGCCGCCGGGTTACAGGTACAGAACACTGAAGCTTTCTTT. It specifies CAAGLQVQNTEAFF.

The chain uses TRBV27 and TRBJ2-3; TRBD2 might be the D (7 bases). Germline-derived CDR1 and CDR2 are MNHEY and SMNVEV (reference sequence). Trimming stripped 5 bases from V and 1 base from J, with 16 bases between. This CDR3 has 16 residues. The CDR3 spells CASSPLGGARTDTQYF. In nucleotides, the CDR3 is TGTGCCAGCAGTCCCCTTGGGGGGGCCCGCACAGATACGCAGTATTTT.

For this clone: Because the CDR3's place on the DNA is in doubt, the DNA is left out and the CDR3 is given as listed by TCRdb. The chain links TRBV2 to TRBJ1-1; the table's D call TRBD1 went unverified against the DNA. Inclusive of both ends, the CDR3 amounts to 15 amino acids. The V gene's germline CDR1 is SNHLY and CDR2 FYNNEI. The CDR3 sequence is CASSSSGTVMTEAFF.

Here the CDR3 reads CASSQEGANYGYTF. As DNA, the CDR3 is TGCGCCAGCAGCCAAGAGGGGGCGAACTATGGCTACACCTTC. The gene calls are TRBV4-3 and TRBJ1-2, with D possibly TRBD1 on 6 matching bases. Trimming removed 0 bases at V and 2 bases at J, with 7 bases between. Germline values: CDR1 LGHNA, CDR2 YSLEER. The CDR3 totals 14 residues.

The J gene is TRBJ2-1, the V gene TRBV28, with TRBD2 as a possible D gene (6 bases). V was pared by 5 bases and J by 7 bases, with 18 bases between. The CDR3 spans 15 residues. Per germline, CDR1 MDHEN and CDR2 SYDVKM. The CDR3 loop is CASSPPDYPGNEQFF. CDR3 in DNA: TGTGCCAGCAGTCCACCGGACTACCCTGGGAATGAGCAGTTCTTC.

In nucleotides, the CDR3 is TGTGCCACCTCCGAGCGGCCGAAAAATCAGCCCCAGCATTTT. Its protein product is CATSERPKNQPQHF. The chain links TRBV19 to TRBJ1-5, with unresolved D. The CDR3 consists of 14 residues. Between the trimmed V and J ends, which lost 10 bases and 4 bases, there was a span of 17 bases. The germline V gene has CDR1 LNHDA and CDR2 SQIVND (reference sequence).

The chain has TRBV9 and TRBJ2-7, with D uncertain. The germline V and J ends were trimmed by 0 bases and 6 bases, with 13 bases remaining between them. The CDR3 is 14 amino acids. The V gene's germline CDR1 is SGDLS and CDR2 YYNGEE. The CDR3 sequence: CASSVGGHPAEQYF. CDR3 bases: TGTGCCAGCAGCGTAGGTGGGCACCCTGCCGAGCAGTACTTC.